This T cell receptor beta chain was recorded in a study of cytomegalovirus exposure and HLA in healthy donors. Study observations and caveats: Sequencing likely caused a cluster of highly shared sequence variants.

These donors, healthy bone marrow donors, were studied. The PCR employed 60 Vbeta primers together with 13 Jbeta primers. This table comes from immunoSEQ multiplex PCR, and its TCRdb copy is limited to in-frame clones, with some not included. The table shows roughly 140,000 clones, with around three quarters occurring only once. CDR3 length: 16 amino acids. CDR1 is MDHEN, CDR2 SYDVKM, per germline. V dropped 5 bases and J dropped 1; count of bases not matched to a gene: 8. As regards this clone: The antigen is unknown. Other nucleotide sequences in the sample specify the same CDR3.

The receptor's source is a woman between 40 and 50 years old in good health and CMV-seronegative. The sequenced sample was PBMCs. This chain connects TRBV28 to TRBJ1-2; TRBD1 matches 9 bases. The DNA of the CDR3 is TGTGCCAGCAGTCCACCGGGACAGGGTTATAACTATGGCTACACCTTC. Its translation is CASSPPGQGYNYGYTF.